This TCR beta chain came from a study of T cell responses to AZD1222 COVID-19 vaccine. V trimming: 4 bases; J trimming: 4 bases; junction bases outside the gene matches: 2. CDR3 length equals 14 residues. Germline CDR1 is SGHTA and CDR2 is FQGNSA. Assay used: immunoSEQ multiplex PCR; TCRdb lists only in-frame clones, some missing. The sample holds nearly 35,000 clones, 65% to 90% seen once. The receptor was isolated from an adult in good health. Here the sequenced sample was peripheral blood, taken on day 0 of AZD1222 vaccination. The J gene is TRBJ2-3, the V gene TRBV7-2, with 10 bases identical to TRBD2. CDR3 DNA: TGTGCCAGCAGCTCAGGGACTAGCGCAGATACGCAGTATTTT. Its translation is CASSSGTSADTQYF.